These 11 T cell receptor beta chains were sequenced from one sample in a study of blood T cells in healthy people across ages. With a J-beta primer mix and a sample-barcoded 5' primer, a second PCR ran 7 to 11 cycles. In TCRdb, the 5' RACE reads were re-called with MiXCR into one record per CDR3 protein. The sample shows roughly 1.9 million distinct CDR3 sequences, approximately 40% of them seen only once. Input material: blood. Receptor source: a human donor in good health.

Comment on this clonotype: A much bigger clone sits one base away, suggesting this may be a read error. This chain joins TRBV6-1 and TRBJ2-4; 7 bases are a match to TRBD1. TRBJ2-7 explains the end of the DNA better; the J call may be wrong. The CDR3 is 13 residues long. Germline V gene data show CDR1 as MNHNS and CDR2 as SASEGT. The CDR3 DNA sequence: TGTGCCAACAGCCACAGGGGCCACTACGAGCAGTACTTC. This gives the protein CANSHRGHYEQYF.

Regarding this clonotype: A read error may be the cause here, since a much bigger clone is one base away. The chain combines TRBV10-3 with TRBJ1-2, with D unclear. Germline assignment: CDR1 ENHRY and CDR2 SYGVKD. Trimming removed 10 bases from V and 0 bases from J, with 6 bases in between. This CDR3 has 11 residues. CDR3 amino acids: CATRTNYGYTF. CDR3 DNA sequence: TGTGCCACCCGGACTAACTATGGCTACACCTTC.

The chain employs TRBV20-1 and TRBJ2-1, with D tentatively TRBD1 or TRBD2 (5 bases each). V was cut by 0 bases and J by 3 bases, with 15 bases left in between. There are 16 residues in the CDR3. CDR1 is DFQATT and CDR2 is SNEGSKA in the germline V gene (reference sequence). The chain's CDR3 is CSARDPGASYYNEQFF. The CDR3 DNA is TGCAGTGCTAGAGACCCCGGGGCCAGTTACTACAATGAGCAGTTCTTC.

Regarding this clonotype: The junction departs from germline at one end; a sequencing error may be responsible. The V gene is TRBV6-6, the J gene TRBJ2-5; tentative D call: TRBD2 (5 bases). Germline V gene sequence: CDR1 MNHNY, CDR2 SVGAGI (reference sequence). This CDR3 has 14 amino acids. The CDR3 loop reads CASSTASPQEIQYF. In DNA, the CDR3 is TGTGCCAGCAGTACCGCTAGCCCCCAAGAGATCCAGTACTTC.

CDR3 protein: CASSQDRGRGTGELFF. The CDR3 bases are TGTGCCAGCAGCCAGGACAGGGGCCGAGGCACCGGGGAGCTGTTTTTT. The gene calls are TRBV3-1 and TRBJ2-2; 9 bases line up with TRBD1. Germline V gene data show CDR1 as LGHDT and CDR2 as YNNKEL (reference sequence). V lost 3 bases and J lost 4; bases outside the gene matches: 6. The CDR3 is 16 residues long.

This clonotype was counted a few times. The V call is TRBV4-3, the J call TRBJ1-2; D is ambiguous. The CDR3 consists of 17 residues. The V end lost 0 bases, the J end lost 1 base, and 15 bases lay between the germline ends. CDR1 LGHNA and CDR2 YSLEER come from the germline V gene. CDR3 residues: CASSQEPHPGVNYGYTF. CDR3 DNA sequence: TGCGCCAGCAGCCAAGAGCCTCATCCCGGGGTTAACTATGGCTACACCTTC.

Worth noting for this clonotype: A read error may produce the germline difference seen at one junction end. The chain employs TRBV12-3 or TRBV12-4 and TRBJ2-5; D is perhaps TRBD1 (6 bases). There are 14 residues in the CDR3. CDR3 protein: CAGSFRGYQETQYF. The CDR3 nucleotides read TGTGCCGGCAGTTTCAGGGGATACCAAGAGACCCAGTACTTC.

This clonotype was seen only a few times. This chain uses TRBV5-1 with TRBJ2-7, with 7 positions matching TRBD1. After removal of 6 bases from V and 0 bases from J, the junction contained 6 bases not matched to a gene. There are 14 residues in the CDR3. CDR1 is SGHRS, CDR2 YFSETQ, per germline. The CDR3 reads CASTADRSSYEQYF. CDR3 nucleotide sequence: TGCGCCAGCACCGCGGACAGGAGCTCCTACGAGCAGTACTTC.

This clonotype was recorded only once. The chain uses TRBV7-2 and TRBJ2-5; 8 nucleotides match TRBD2. This CDR3 is built from 13 residues. Germline-derived CDR1 and CDR2 are SGHTA and FQGNSA. The V and J ends lost 5 bases and 11 bases, in that order; junction bases with no gene match: 10. Here the CDR3 DNA reads TGTGCCAGCAGCCCCTACCCACTAGCGGAGCAGTACTTC. Encoded protein: CASSPYPLAEQYF. The full variable domain, with the rest looked up from reference TRBV7-2 and TRBJ2-5, is GAGVSQSPSNKVTEKGKDVELRCDPISGHTALYWYRQSLGQGLEFLIYFQGNSAPDKSGLPSDRFSAERTGGSVSTLTIQRTQQEDSAVYLCASSPYPLAEQYFGPGTRLLVL.

Ten or more counts support this clonotype. The V gene is TRBV13, the J gene TRBJ2-7, with 9 bases lining up with TRBD1. Germline V gene data show CDR1 as PRHDT and CDR2 as FYEKMQ (reference sequence). The CDR3 length is 13 residues. Trimming removed 5 bases from V and 4 bases from J; junction bases left unmatched: 3. CDR3 loop: CASSTGTGYEQYF. The CDR3 DNA reads TGTGCCAGCAGCACCGGGACAGGGTACGAGCAGTACTTC.

This clonotype occurred once. The chain joins TRBV6-5 to TRBJ2-6; 8 nucleotides align to TRBD1. Unmatched junction bases numbered 6, after V lost 4 bases and J lost 1 base. This CDR3 is 17 amino acids long. Germline V lookup: CDR1 MNHEY, CDR2 SVGAGI. This chain's CDR3 is CASSSLHRGSGANVLTF. The CDR3 DNA is TGTGCCAGCAGTTCGCTTCACAGGGGGTCTGGGGCCAACGTCCTGACTTTC.